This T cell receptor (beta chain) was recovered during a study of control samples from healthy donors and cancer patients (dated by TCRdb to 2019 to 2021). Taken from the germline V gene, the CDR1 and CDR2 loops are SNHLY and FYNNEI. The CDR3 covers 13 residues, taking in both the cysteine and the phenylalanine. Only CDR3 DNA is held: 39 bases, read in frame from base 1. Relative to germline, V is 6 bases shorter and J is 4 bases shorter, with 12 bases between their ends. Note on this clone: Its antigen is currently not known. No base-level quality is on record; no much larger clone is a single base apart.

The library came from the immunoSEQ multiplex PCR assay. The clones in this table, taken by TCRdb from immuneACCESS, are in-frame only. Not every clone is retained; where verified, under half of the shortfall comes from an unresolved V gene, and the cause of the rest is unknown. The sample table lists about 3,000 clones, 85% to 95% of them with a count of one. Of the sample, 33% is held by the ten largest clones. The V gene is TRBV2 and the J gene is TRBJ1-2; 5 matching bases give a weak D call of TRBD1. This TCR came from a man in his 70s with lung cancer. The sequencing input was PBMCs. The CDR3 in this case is CASSETGTYGYTF. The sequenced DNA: TGTGCCAGCAGCGAGACCGGGACCTATGGCTACACCTTC. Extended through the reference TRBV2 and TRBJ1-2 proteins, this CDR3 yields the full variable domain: EPEVTQTPSHQVTQMGQEVILRCVPISNHLYFYWYRQILGQKVEFLVSFYNNEISEKSEIFDDQFSVERPDGSNFTLKIRSTKLEDSAMYFCASSETGTYGYTFGSGTRLTVV.